The 6 T cell receptor beta chains listed next were all sequenced from one sample in a study of pediatric ulcerative colitis (dated by TCRdb to the late 2010s). The library relied on the immunoSEQ multiplex PCR assay. TCRdb stores this immuneACCESS table with in-frame sequences only. Part of the clones is absent; in the studies checked, under half of the shortfall reflects unresolved V genes, and no reason is known for the rest. In all, the sample holds about 64,000 clones, and around four fifths of those were seen once. Together, the top ten hold around 5% of the sample. Sequenced sample: blood. The receptors derive from a boy aged 5-17 years with moderate ulcerative colitis.

The rearrangement joins TRBV19 to TRBJ1-3; no definite D call. Germline V CDR1 and CDR2: LNHDA, SQIVND (reference sequence). The CDR3 has 13 amino acids. The V gene lost 5 bases and the J gene lost 1 base, with 6 bases spanning the gap. The CDR3 protein is CASSLRSGNTIYF. The CDR3 region has the DNA TGTGCCAGTAGTTTGCGTTCTGGAAACACCATATATTTT.

Only one count was recorded for this clone. This chain connects TRBV4-1 to TRBJ2-7, with TRBD2 identical over 7 bases. V gave up 1 base and J gave up 4 bases; unmatched junction bases: 4. CDR1 MGHRA and CDR2 YSYEKL come from the germline V gene. CDR3 length: 14 residues. CDR3 amino acids: CASSQALAAYEQYF. Written as DNA, the CDR3 is TGCGCCAGCAGCCAAGCCCTAGCGGCATACGAGCAGTACTTC.

V gene TRBV30 combines with J gene TRBJ2-5; D is tentatively TRBD1 or TRBD2 (5 bases each). With 3 bases removed from V and 4 bases from J, the gap between germline ends came to 15 bases. The CDR3 is 14 residues long. Germline CDR1 reads GTSNPN; CDR2 reads SVGIG (reference sequence). CDR3 in amino acids: CAWSFTGTRETQYF. The CDR3 DNA reads TGTGCCTGGAGCTTTACCGGGACCCGAGAGACCCAGTACTTC.

This sequence joins TRBV19 and TRBJ1-1; no reliable D call. The CDR3 runs 17 residues. V shed 4 bases and J shed 6 bases, with 24 bases lying between them. Germline CDR1 is LNHDA and CDR2 is SQIVND (reference sequence). The CDR3 nucleotides read TGTGCCAGTAGTAATAATAATAGAAGAGCCTTTAGGGCTGAAGCTTTCTTT. This translates into CASSNNNRRAFRAEAFF.

The chain uses TRBV7-2 and TRBJ1-1; possible D gene TRBD1, 6 bases. CDR1 is SGHTA and CDR2 is FQGNSA in the germline V gene. V was trimmed by 5 bases and J by 6 bases, leaving 13 bases between them. The length of the CDR3 is 13 residues. The CDR3 loop is CASSIQGSAEAFF. As DNA, the CDR3 is TGTGCCAGCAGCATACAGGGTTCCGCTGAAGCTTTCTTT.

This chain links TRBV10-2 with TRBJ1-6; TRBD1 might be the D (5 bases). Germline values: CDR1 WSHSY, CDR2 SAAADI. This CDR3 comprises 15 residues. The V end was cut by 6 bases, the J end by 8 bases, with 17 bases between. The DNA for the CDR3 is TGCGCCAGCAGGCGGGGGGGGGTGTCGGATTCACCCCTCCACTTT. Residues: CASRRGGVSDSPLHF.